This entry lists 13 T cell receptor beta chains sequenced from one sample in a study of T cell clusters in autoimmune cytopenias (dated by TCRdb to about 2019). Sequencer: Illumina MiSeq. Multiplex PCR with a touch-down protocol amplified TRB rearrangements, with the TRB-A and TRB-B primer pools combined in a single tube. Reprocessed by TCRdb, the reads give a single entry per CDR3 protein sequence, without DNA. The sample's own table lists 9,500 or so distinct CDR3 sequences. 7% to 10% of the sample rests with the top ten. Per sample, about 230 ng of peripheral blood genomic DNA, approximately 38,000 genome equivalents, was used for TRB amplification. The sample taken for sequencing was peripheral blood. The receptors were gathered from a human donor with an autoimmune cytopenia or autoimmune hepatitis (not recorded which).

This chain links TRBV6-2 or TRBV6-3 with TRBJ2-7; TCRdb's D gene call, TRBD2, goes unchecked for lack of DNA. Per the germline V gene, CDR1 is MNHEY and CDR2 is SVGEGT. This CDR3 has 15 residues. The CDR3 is CASSWTSGGNAEQYF.

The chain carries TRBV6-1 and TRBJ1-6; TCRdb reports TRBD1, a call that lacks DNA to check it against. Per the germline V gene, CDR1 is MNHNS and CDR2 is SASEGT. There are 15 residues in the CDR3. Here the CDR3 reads CASRVGTGYNSPLHF.

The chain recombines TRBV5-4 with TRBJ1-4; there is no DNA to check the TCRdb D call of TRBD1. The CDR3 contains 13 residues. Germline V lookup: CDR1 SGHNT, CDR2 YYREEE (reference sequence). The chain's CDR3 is CASSGGFGEKLFF.

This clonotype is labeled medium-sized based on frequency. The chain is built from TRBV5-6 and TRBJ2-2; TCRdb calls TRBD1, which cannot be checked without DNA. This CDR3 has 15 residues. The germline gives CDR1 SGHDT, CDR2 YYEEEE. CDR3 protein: CASSLGGTNTGELFF.

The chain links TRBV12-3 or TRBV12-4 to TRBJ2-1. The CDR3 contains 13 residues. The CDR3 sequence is CASGSSSYNEQFF.

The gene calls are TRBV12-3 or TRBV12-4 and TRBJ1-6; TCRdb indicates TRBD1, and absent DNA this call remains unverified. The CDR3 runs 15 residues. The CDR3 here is CASTLTAIYNSPLHF.

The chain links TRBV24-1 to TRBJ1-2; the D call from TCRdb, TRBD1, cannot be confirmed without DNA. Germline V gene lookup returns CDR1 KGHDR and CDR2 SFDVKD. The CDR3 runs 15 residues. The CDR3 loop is CATKGQGARGYGYTF.

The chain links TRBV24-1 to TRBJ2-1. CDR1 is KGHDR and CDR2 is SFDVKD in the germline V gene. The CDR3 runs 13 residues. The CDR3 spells CATSDPLRNEQFF.

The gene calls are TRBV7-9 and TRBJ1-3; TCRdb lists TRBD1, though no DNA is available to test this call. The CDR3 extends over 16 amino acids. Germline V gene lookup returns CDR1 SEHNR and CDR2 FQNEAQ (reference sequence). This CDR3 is CASSFQTGGSGNTIYF.

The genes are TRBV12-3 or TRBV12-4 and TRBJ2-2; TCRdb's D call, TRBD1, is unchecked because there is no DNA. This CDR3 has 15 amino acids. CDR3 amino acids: CASRGDRANTGELFF.

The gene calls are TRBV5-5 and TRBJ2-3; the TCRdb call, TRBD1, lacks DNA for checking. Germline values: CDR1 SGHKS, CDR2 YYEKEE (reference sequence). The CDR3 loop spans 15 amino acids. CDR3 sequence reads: CASSADRGGTDTQYF.

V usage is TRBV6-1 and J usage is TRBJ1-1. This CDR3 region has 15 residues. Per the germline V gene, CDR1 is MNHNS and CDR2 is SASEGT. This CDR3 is CASSRSGFRNTEAFF.

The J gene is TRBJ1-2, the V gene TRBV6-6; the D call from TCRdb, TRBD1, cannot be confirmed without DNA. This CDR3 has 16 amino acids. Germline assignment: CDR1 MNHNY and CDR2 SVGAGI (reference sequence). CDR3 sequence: CASSLPPGQGSNGYTF.